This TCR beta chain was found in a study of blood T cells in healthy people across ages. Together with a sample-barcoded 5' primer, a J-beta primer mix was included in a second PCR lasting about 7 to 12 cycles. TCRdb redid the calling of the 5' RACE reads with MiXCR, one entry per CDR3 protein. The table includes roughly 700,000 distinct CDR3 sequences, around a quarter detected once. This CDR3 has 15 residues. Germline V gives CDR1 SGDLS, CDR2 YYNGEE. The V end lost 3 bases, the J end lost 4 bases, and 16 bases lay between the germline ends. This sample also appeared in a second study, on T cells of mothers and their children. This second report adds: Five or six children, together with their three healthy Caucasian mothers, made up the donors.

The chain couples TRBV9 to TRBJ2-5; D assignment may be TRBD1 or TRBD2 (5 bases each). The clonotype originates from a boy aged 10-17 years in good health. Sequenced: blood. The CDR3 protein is CASSARQAGTETQYF. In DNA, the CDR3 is TGTGCCAGCAGCGCCCGGCAAGCAGGGACAGAGACCCAGTACTTC.